Listed below are T cell receptor beta chains from one sample, sequenced in a study of OX40 agonist ivuxolimab in advanced cancers. TCRdb's table, derived via immunoSEQ multiplex PCR, lists solely in-frame clones and lacks some. The sample yields under 80,000 clones, approximately 86% seen once. The material sequenced was CD4+ or CD8+ T cells sorted from blood, taken in a trial of the OX40 agonist ivuxolimab. These TCRs come from an adult with an advanced solid tumor such as melanoma, head and neck, liver or kidney cancer. Each CDR3 is given with its conserved first and last residue.

CDR3	J	V
CAYGGESNQPQHF	TRBJ1-5	TRBV30
CASSEPSSGEGEAFF	TRBJ1-1	TRBV10-2
CASSLTGNTIYF	TRBJ1-3	TRBV6-5
CAWSVGYDQPQHF	TRBJ1-5	TRBV30
CASSLLAGVPSYNEQFF	TRBJ2-1	TRBV7-9
CASSIRGSNQPQHF	TRBJ1-5	TRBV19
CASSSLGGDSYEQYF	TRBJ2-7	TRBV5-6
CAIRTASGANVLTF	TRBJ2-6	TRBV10-3
CASSLDGLAGSNEQFF	TRBJ2-1	TRBV11-2
CASSPSTGELFF	TRBJ2-2	TRBV6-1
CASSLTPDGTQYF	TRBJ2-5	TRBV7-3
CASRPGLSYNEQFF	TRBJ2-1	TRBV11-1
CASRSKAGNTGELFF	TRBJ2-2	TRBV5-4
CASSQMAPGKETQYF	TRBJ2-5	TRBV4-1
CASSLAGAYEAFF	TRBJ1-1	TRBV5-4
CASSPDRVSYNEQFF	TRBJ2-1	TRBV6-4
CASTTTGNTGELFF	TRBJ2-2	TRBV28
CASSPGLSTDTQYF	TRBJ2-3	TRBV7-9
CASTRQGGEPQHF	TRBJ1-5	TRBV2
CASSLDGTTNEKLFF	TRBJ1-4	TRBV7-3
CASRSTSNEYF	TRBJ2-7	TRBV28
CASSLSTTAETQYF	TRBJ2-5	TRBV5-4
CASSLAGTSMSGSSYNEQFF	TRBJ2-1	TRBV5-4
CASSHLERDEQYF	TRBJ2-7	TRBV5-4
CATTTGTSGTYEQYF	TRBJ2-7	TRBV19